The 32 T cell receptor beta chains below all came from one sample that was sequenced in a study of CD8 T cells in ankylosing spondylitis. TCRdb fed the 5' RACE reads into MiXCR, producing one record per CDR3 protein. The sample includes just over 150,000 distinct CDR3 sequences, around 19% of them seen just once. The material sequenced was blood, either unsorted or a sorted T cell fraction (not recorded which). These receptor sequences come from a male donor with ankylosing spondylitis or in good health (not recorded which).

This clonotype was seen more than once but under ten times. The chain recombines TRBV3-1 with TRBJ2-1, with TRBD2 identical over 9 bases. Trimming cost V 6 bases and J 9 bases; bases outside gene matches: 6. Looked up from germline, CDR1 is LGHDT and CDR2 is YNNKEL (reference sequence). CDR3 length equals 13 residues. CDR3 nucleotides: TGTGCCAGCAGAAGGCTAGCGGGAAGTGAGCAGTTCTTC. Encoded protein: CASRRLAGSEQFF.

A few counts support this clonotype. The gene calls are TRBV12-3 or TRBV12-4 and TRBJ1-5; weak D call: TRBD1 (6 bases). CDR3 length equals 17 residues. Trimming cost V 0 bases and J 3 bases, with 15 bases left between them. CDR3 region: CASSLAGRGQLNQPQHF. The CDR3 DNA reads TGTGCCAGCAGTTTAGCGGGCAGGGGTCAACTCAATCAGCCCCAGCATTTT.

This clonotype has at least ten counts. The chain carries TRBV20-1 and TRBJ2-2; D possibly matches TRBD1 or TRBD2 (6 bases each). The CDR3 is 16 amino acids. Trimming left V 0 bases short and J 4 bases short, with 15 bases between. Germline V CDR1 and CDR2: DFQATT, SNEGSKA (reference sequence). The chain's CDR3 is CSAREGPRGLTGELFF. CDR3 in DNA: TGCAGTGCTAGAGAAGGACCCCGGGGGCTCACCGGGGAGCTGTTTTTT.

This clonotype has only a few counts. The gene calls are TRBV7-2 and TRBJ2-1; D remains unclear. Germline values: CDR1 SGHTA, CDR2 FQGNSA. The CDR3 covers 12 residues. The V gene lost 5 bases and the J gene lost 6 bases, with 8 bases spanning the gap. The CDR3 protein is CASSLWRNEQFF. For the CDR3, the DNA is TGTGCCAGCAGCCTTTGGCGCAATGAGCAGTTCTTC. Full variable domain (missing parts from reference TRBV7-2 and TRBJ2-1): GAGVSQSPSNKVTEKGKDVELRCDPISGHTALYWYRQSLGQGLEFLIYFQGNSAPDKSGLPSDRFSAERTGGSVSTLTIQRTQQEDSAVYLCASSLWRNEQFFGPGTRLTVL.

This rearrangement joins TRBV19 to TRBJ1-1; D is ambiguous. CDR1 and CDR2 from the germline V gene are LNHDA and SQIVND (reference sequence). CDR3 length: 15 residues. V was shortened by 7 bases and J by 3 bases, with 18 bases between the two germline ends. The chain's CDR3 is CASTKIGGSYTEAFF. The CDR3 nucleotides are TGTGCCAGTACCAAAATAGGAGGGTCTTACACTGAAGCTTTCTTT.

This clonotype was observed at least ten times. This chain links TRBV5-1 with TRBJ1-4; D unclear. The CDR3 consists of 14 residues. The V and J ends lost 1 base and 8 bases respectively, with 12 bases between them. The germline gives CDR1 SGHRS, CDR2 YFSETQ. CDR3 nucleotide sequence: TGCGCCAGCAGCTTGATGGCAGATCGAGAAAAACTGTTTTTT. The encoded protein is CASSLMADREKLFF.

The table lists this clonotype with many counts. This chain uses TRBV20-1 with TRBJ2-1; TRBD2 aligns across 9 bases. J was trimmed by 7 bases and V by 0 bases; bases with no gene match: 10. The CDR3 has 16 residues. The germline gives CDR1 DFQATT, CDR2 SNEGSKA (reference sequence). CDR3 sequence: CSARDFQLAGSNEQFF. The CDR3 coding sequence is TGCAGTGCTAGAGATTTTCAGCTAGCGGGATCAAATGAGCAGTTCTTC.

The table lists this clonotype with many counts. The chain has TRBV11-2 and TRBJ2-7; 8 bases map to TRBD2. This CDR3 contains 16 residues. Germline CDR1 and CDR2: SGHAT and FQNNGV. The trim removed 0 bases at V and 0 bases at J, leaving 4 bases unmatched. The CDR3: CASSLDFLAGSYEQYF. CDR3 DNA sequence: TGTGCCAGCAGCTTAGATTTCCTAGCGGGCTCCTACGAGCAGTACTTC.

The table lists this clonotype with many counts. This chain joins TRBV28 and TRBJ2-2; a possible D gene is TRBD2 (6 bases). The length of the CDR3 is 15 residues. Trimming stripped 6 bases from V and 2 bases from J, with 13 bases between. In germline, CDR1 is MDHEN, CDR2 SYDVKM. In DNA, the CDR3 is TGTGCCAGCAGACAAGGGACTTATAACACCGGGGAGCTGTTTTTT. It encodes CASRQGTYNTGELFF.

Ten or more counts support this clonotype. The V call is TRBV20-1, the J call TRBJ1-3; D is unresolved. The CDR3 contains 13 residues. Germline values: CDR1 DFQATT, CDR2 SNEGSKA (reference sequence). V lost 0 bases and J lost 2, with 5 bases in between. Here the CDR3 DNA reads TGCAGTGCTAGAGATTCGACTGGAAACACCATATATTTT. Translating gives CSARDSTGNTIYF.

This clonotype came up a few times. The rearrangement links TRBV20-1 to TRBJ1-4; 8 nucleotides align to TRBD1. The CDR3 is 16 residues long. Germline CDR1 DFQATT, CDR2 SNEGSKA (reference sequence). V was clipped by 5 bases and J by 4 bases; unmatched bases: 12. The CDR3 sequence is CSARGGGTGNNEKLFF. Here the CDR3 DNA reads TGCAGTGCTCGTGGAGGCGGGACAGGAAATAATGAAAAACTGTTTTTT.

The chain employs TRBV6-5 and TRBJ2-5; D unclear. Trimming stripped 5 bases from V and 7 bases from J, with 11 bases between. The germline V gene encodes CDR1 MNHEY and CDR2 SVGAGI. This CDR3 region has 12 residues. The CDR3 reads CASSTMVGTQYF. For the CDR3, the DNA is TGTGCCAGCAGTACTATGGTTGGGACCCAGTACTTC.

The rearrangement joins TRBV5-1 to TRBJ2-7; 8 bases are shared with TRBD1. The V gene end was trimmed by 3 bases and the J gene end by 4 bases; junction bases not matched to a gene: 12. CDR3 length: 16 residues. From germline, CDR1 is SGHRS and CDR2 YFSETQ. CDR3 sequence: CASSWTSGGIGYEQYF. The CDR3 DNA reads as TGCGCCAGCAGCTGGACCTCAGGGGGCATAGGGTACGAGCAGTACTTC.

The chain employs TRBV6-5 and TRBJ2-4; D is tentatively TRBD1 or TRBD2 (5 bases each). The CDR3 is 14 amino acids. Germline lookup yields CDR1 MNHEY and CDR2 SVGAGI. The germline V and J ends were trimmed by 10 bases and 6 bases, with 19 bases remaining between them. CDR3 residues: CATEGSWGRNIQYF. For the CDR3, the DNA is TGTGCCACCGAGGGAAGCTGGGGCCGAAACATTCAGTACTTC.

There are a few counts of this clonotype. The chain has TRBV18 and TRBJ2-2, with D possibly TRBD1 on 5 matching bases. Trimming cost V 6 bases and J 2 bases, with 13 bases left between them. CDR3 size: 15 residues. The germline V gene encodes CDR1 KGHSH and CDR2 LQKENI. DNA for the CDR3: TGTGCCAGCTCTGGCCAAGGGGCCAACACCGGGGAGCTGTTTTTT. Amino acids: CASSGQGANTGELFF.

This clonotype has ten or more counts. The CDR3 DNA sequence: TGTGCCATCATGGGGGGACTAGCGGGAGGCCGAGATACGCAGTATTTT. It is translated as CAIMGGLAGGRDTQYF. J is TRBJ2-3 and V is TRBV10-3, with 15 positions matching TRBD2. The length of the CDR3 is 16 residues. In germline, CDR1 is ENHRY, CDR2 SYGVKD. V lost 7 bases, J lost 5 bases, and 7 bases stayed unmatched.

This chain joins TRBV28 and TRBJ2-7; 9 positions agree with TRBD1. This CDR3 region has 15 residues. With V trimmed by 5 bases and J by 5 bases, 10 bases remained unmatched. From germline, CDR1 is MDHEN and CDR2 SYDVKM. The CDR3 bases are TGTGCCAGCAGTCCGCCGGGACAGGGTACCCACGAGCAGTACTTC. Its translation: CASSPPGQGTHEQYF. Full variable domain (remainder filled in from reference TRBV28 and TRBJ2-7): DVKVTQSSRYLVKRTGEKVFLECVQDMDHENMFWYRQDPGLGLRLIYFSYDVKMKEKGDIPEGYSVSREKKERFSLILESASTNQTSMYLCASSPPGQGTHEQYFGPGTRLTVT.

The table lists this clonotype with a few counts. V usage is TRBV7-2 and J usage is TRBJ2-2, with TRBD1 matching 9 bases. Per the germline V gene, CDR1 is SGHTA and CDR2 is FQGNSA. J gave up 1 base and V 4 bases, and 1 base lay outside the gene matches. CDR3 length: 15 amino acids. In DNA, the CDR3 is TGTGCCAGCAGCTGGGACAGGGTGAACACCGGGGAGCTGTTTTTT. It encodes CASSWDRVNTGELFF.

Regarding this clonotype: The junction shows a germline mismatch at one end, possibly a read error. J is TRBJ2-2 and V is TRBV9; a weak D match, TRBD2 (6 bases). Germline CDR1 and CDR2: SGDLS and YYNGEE. The length of the CDR3 is 13 residues. The CDR3 region is CASRVGEAGELFF. Here the CDR3 DNA reads TGTGCAAGCAGGGTTGGGGAGGCCGGGGAGCTGTTTTTT. The variable domain in full, with the rest retrieved from reference TRBV9 and TRBJ2-2, is DSGVTQTPKHLITATGQRVTLRCSPRSGDLSVYWYQQSLDQGLQFLIQYYNGEERAKGNILERFSAQQFPDLHSELNLSSLELGDSALYFCASRVGEAGELFFGEGSRLTVL.

The count of this clonotype is one. The chain has TRBV5-4 and TRBJ2-7, with 8 bases that match TRBD1. From germline, CDR1 is SGHNT and CDR2 YYREEE (reference sequence). This CDR3 has 15 residues. V trimming: 5 bases; J trimming: 5 bases; junction bases outside the gene matches: 12. CDR3 in DNA: TGTGCCAGCAGTTCGGCGGCACAGGGGGTGCACGAGCAGTACTTC. It encodes CASSSAAQGVHEQYF.

Concerning this clonotype: This may arise from a read error, as a much more abundant clone is one base away. V and J are TRBV5-1 and TRBJ1-1; 8 bases line up with TRBD1. This CDR3 region has 16 residues. Losses at the gene ends were 0 bases for V and 6 bases for J; bases not matched to a gene: 10. From germline, CDR1 is SGHRS and CDR2 YFSETQ. The CDR3 reads CASSLASSDRASEAFF. In DNA form, the CDR3 reads TGCGCCAGCAGCTTGGCTTCTTCGGACAGGGCGTCTGAAGCTTTCTTT.

Ten or more counts support this clonotype. V is TRBV24-1 and J is TRBJ2-1; D uncertain. The germline V gene has CDR1 KGHDR and CDR2 SFDVKD. Trimming removed 0 bases from V and 9 bases from J, with 8 bases in between. The CDR3 length is 13 residues. CDR3 DNA: TGTGCCACCAGTGATTTGGGGCGTGGTGAGCAGTTCTTC. This encodes CATSDLGRGEQFF.

The CDR3 bases are TGCAGTGCTAGTGCGCTAGCGGGGATTAGCACAGATACGCAGTATTTT. Amino acid sequence: CSASALAGISTDTQYF. V and J are TRBV20-1 and TRBJ2-3; 9 bases agree with TRBD2. The trim removed 3 bases at V and 0 bases at J, leaving 7 bases unmatched. The CDR3 consists of 16 residues. Germline CDR1 and CDR2: DFQATT and SNEGSKA (reference sequence).

V is TRBV19 and J is TRBJ1-4, with 7 bases aligning to TRBD1. V shed 5 bases and J 0 bases; nucleotides not matched to a gene: 9. CDR3 length equals 17 residues. CDR1 and CDR2 (germline): LNHDA, SQIVND (reference sequence). The CDR3 DNA sequence: TGTGCCAGTAGTCCAACAGGGGTCGCCACAACTAATGAAAAACTGTTTTTT. Protein: CASSPTGVATTNEKLFF. Variable domain in full (rest from reference TRBV19 and TRBJ1-4): DGGITQSPKYLFRKEGQNVTLSCEQNLNHDAMYWYRQDPGQGLRLIYYSQIVNDFQKGDIAEGYSVSREKKESFPLTVTSAQKNPTAFYLCASSPTGVATTNEKLFFGSGTQLSVL.

The chain joins TRBV5-4 to TRBJ2-3, with 12 nucleotides matching TRBD2. The CDR3 is made up of 15 amino acids. Unmatched junction bases numbered 4, after V lost 5 bases and J lost 3 bases. Per germline, CDR1 SGHNT and CDR2 YYREEE (reference sequence). The CDR3 here is CASSLTSGRTDTQYF. The CDR3 region has the DNA TGTGCCAGCAGTCTGACTAGCGGGAGAACAGATACGCAGTATTTT. The full variable domain, in which reference TRBV5-4 and TRBJ2-3 provide the parts outside the CDR3, is ETGVTQSPTHLIKTRGQQVTLRCSSQSGHNTVSWYQQALGQGPQFIFQYYREEENGRGNFPPRFSGLQFPNYSSELNVNALELDDSALYLCASSLTSGRTDTQYFGPGTRLTVL.

The chain couples TRBV5-6 to TRBJ1-4; 10 positions agree with TRBD1. CDR1 is SGHDT, CDR2 YYEEEE, per germline. The V gene end was trimmed by 6 bases and the J gene end by 7 bases; junction bases not matched to a gene: 12. This CDR3 is built from 16 residues. CDR3: CASTLGTGVRSEKLFF. The DNA of the CDR3 is TGTGCCAGCACCCTAGGGACAGGGGTGCGGAGTGAAAAACTGTTTTTT.

V gene TRBV27 combines with J gene TRBJ1-1; 9 bases are shared with TRBD1. The junction had 2 bases not matched to a gene; V was cut back by 8 bases and J by 1 base. Germline V gene data show CDR1 as MNHEY and CDR2 as SMNVEV (reference sequence). The CDR3 loop spans 13 amino acids. CDR3 DNA sequence: TGTGCCAGCGAGGGACAGGGGAACACTGAAGCTTTCTTT. It encodes CASEGQGNTEAFF.

Notes on this clonotype: This may stem from a read error, because a much larger clone lies one nucleotide away. J is TRBJ2-1 and V is TRBV5-5, with 7 nucleotides matching TRBD2. Looked up from germline, CDR1 is SGHKS and CDR2 is YYEKEE (reference sequence). The CDR3 runs 14 residues. The CDR3 loop reads CSSSLLADDNEQFF. The CDR3 nucleotides read TGTTCCAGCAGCTTGCTAGCGGACGACAATGAGCAGTTCTTC.

The sample holds a few counts of this clonotype. The chain is built from TRBV4-1 and TRBJ2-7, with TRBD2 matching over 9 bases. The junction had 4 bases not matched to a gene; V was cut back by 1 base and J by 0 bases. Looked up from germline, CDR1 is MGHRA and CDR2 is YSYEKL. The CDR3 length is 16 residues. The CDR3 here is CASSQVVSGSSYEQYF. The CDR3 bases are TGCGCCAGCAGCCAAGTGGTTAGCGGGAGCTCCTACGAGCAGTACTTC.

The table lists this clonotype with many counts. The chain couples TRBV20-1 to TRBJ2-7; 12 bases fit TRBD2. The germline V gene has CDR1 DFQATT and CDR2 SNEGSKA (reference sequence). V was clipped by 6 bases and J by 6 bases; unmatched bases: 9. This CDR3 region has 14 residues. CDR3 DNA: TGCAGTGCAAGAACCCTAGCGGGAGGGGTCGAGCAGTACTTC. Protein sequence: CSARTLAGGVEQYF.

This clonotype was seen at least ten times. The chain links TRBV5-1 to TRBJ2-3; D not certain. Germline CDR1 reads SGHRS; CDR2 reads YFSETQ. V lost 3 bases and J lost 0, with 8 bases in between. This CDR3 has 14 amino acids. The CDR3 region has the DNA TGCGCCAGCAGCTATGGGGATAGCACAGATACGCAGTATTTT. It codes for CASSYGDSTDTQYF.

This clonotype was detected ten times or more. This rearrangement joins TRBV20-1 to TRBJ2-7, with 12 bases that match TRBD2. This CDR3 contains 14 residues. Germline assignment: CDR1 DFQATT and CDR2 SNEGSKA (reference sequence). V shed 4 bases, J shed 2 bases, and the junction held 3 bases outside the gene matches. CDR3 loop: CSANRLAGAYEQYF. Written as DNA, the CDR3 is TGCAGTGCTAACCGACTAGCGGGAGCCTACGAGCAGTACTTC.